This T cell receptor (beta chain) appears in the sequencing data of a study of regulatory T cells in long-lasting Graves disease. Study-level results: Persistent disease favored TRBV28, TRBJ1-2 and TRBJ2-5. In persistent patients, shared public clonotypes (more than 2,500) outnumbered those in new patients (about 1,000).

On this clonotype itself: Its antigen is currently unknown.

The CDR3 loop spans 16 amino acids. Per the germline V gene, CDR1 is SGHNT and CDR2 is YYREEE (reference sequence). Between the trimmed V and J ends, which lost 3 bases and 3 bases, there was a span of 16 bases. Building of the TCR beta libraries involved iRepertoire HTBI primers and Arm-PCR of CDR3 regions. TCRdb itself ran the multiplex PCR reads through MiXCR, one entry per CDR3 protein. The sample yields 350,000 to 450,000 distinct CDR3 sequences, 15% seen once. Stated time point: newly diagnosed GD, antithyroid drugs for less than 3 months. With RNA extracted from PBMCs as input, the TCR library was made. This sample also belongs to another study, concerning T cells in Graves' hyperthyroidism and ophthalmopathy. From that study: Clinical symptoms, serum thyroxine and TRAb, thyroid ultrasound and orbital computed tomography were used for the diagnoses. The study used the HTBI primer set for a first-round RT-PCR of the TCR CDR3.

This clonotype was obtained from a woman between 35 and 50 years old with Graves disease. J is TRBJ2-1 and V is TRBV5-4; the D gene is possibly TRBD2 (5 bases). The material sequenced was peripheral blood mononuclear cells (PBMCs), taken at new diagnosis, from a patient treated with antithyroid drugs. The CDR3 DNA follows: TGTGCCAGCAGCTATGAGGGTTCCCAGCTCTACAATGAGCAGTTCTTC. Amino acids: CASSYEGSQLYNEQFF.